The following is a T cell receptor beta chain sequence with its context. Measured with immunoSEQ multiplex PCR; TCRdb has only the in-frame clones, and not every one. The data contain about 66,000 clones, 80% to 90% of them singletons. The sample comes from a study of OX40 agonist ivuxolimab in advanced cancers. Across the whole study: Across the patients, intravenous ivuxolimab was delivered every 2 weeks at 0.01 to 10 mg/kg. Enrolled patients in dose escalation had cancers that were hepatocellular carcinoma, melanoma, renal cell or head and neck cancer.

This CDR3 spans 13 amino acids. Germline-derived CDR1 and CDR2 are MDHEN and SYDVKM. The V end lost 5 bases, the J end lost 6 bases, and 11 bases lay between the germline ends. Exclusion applied to patients with autoimmune disease history or systemic immunosuppression. This specimen was CD4+ or CD8+ T cells sorted from blood, taken in a trial of the OX40 agonist ivuxolimab. The chain combines TRBV28 with TRBJ1-5; a weak D match, TRBD1 (5 bases). The TCR originated in an adult with an advanced solid tumor such as melanoma, head and neck, liver or kidney cancer. The CDR3 spells CASSIDRFQPQHF. In nucleotides, the CDR3 is TGTGCCAGCAGTATCGACAGATTTCAGCCCCAGCATTTT.